Given below is one T cell receptor (beta chain) in context. Its antigen is not known. Sequencing was performed with immunoSEQ multiplex PCR; in TCRdb, only in-frame clones are kept and a portion is missing. The table records about 180,000 clones, around 88% of them present only once. J lost 2 bases, V lost 3 bases, and 7 bases had no gene match. The CDR3 length is 18 residues. CDR1 is SGHRS and CDR2 is YFSETQ in the germline V gene. The data were obtained in a study of Ad26.COV2.S vaccination and SARS-CoV-2 variants. General study results and limits: Comparability of non-spike TCR breadth was observed across vaccine and placebo recipients. Participants in the vaccine arm had higher spike-specific TCR breadth; placebo recipients had lower. Measurements of TCR breadth and depth may have given underestimates of the total T cell responses.

This chain connects TRBV5-1 to TRBJ2-3; 15 positions agree with TRBD2. The clonotype originates from a human donor who had recovered from COVID-19. Sequenced here: peripheral blood, sampled after recovery from COVID-19. CDR3 coding DNA: TGCGCCAGCAGCTCAAGTGGGACTAGCGGGAGGTTCACAGATACGCAGTATTTT. Translating it yields CASSSSGTSGRFTDTQYF.